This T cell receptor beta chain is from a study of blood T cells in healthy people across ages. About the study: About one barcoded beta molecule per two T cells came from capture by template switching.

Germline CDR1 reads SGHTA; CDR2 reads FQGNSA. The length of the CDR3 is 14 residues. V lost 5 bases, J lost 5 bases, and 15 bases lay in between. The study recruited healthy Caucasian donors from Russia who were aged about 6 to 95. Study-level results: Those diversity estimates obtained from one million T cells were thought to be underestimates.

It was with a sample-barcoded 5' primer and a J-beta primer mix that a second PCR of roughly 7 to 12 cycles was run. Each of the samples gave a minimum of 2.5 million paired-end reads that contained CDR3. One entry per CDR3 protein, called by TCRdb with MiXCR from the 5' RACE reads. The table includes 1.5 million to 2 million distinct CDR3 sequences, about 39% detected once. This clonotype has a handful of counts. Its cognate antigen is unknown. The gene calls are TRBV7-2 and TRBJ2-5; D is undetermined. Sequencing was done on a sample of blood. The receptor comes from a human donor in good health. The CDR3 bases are TGTGCCAGCAGCCATATTAGTGTGGAGGAGACCCAGTACTTC. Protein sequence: CASSHISVEETQYF.